Many counts were recorded for the clone carrying this TCR beta chain. The entry originates in a study of T cells in Graves' hyperthyroidism and ophthalmopathy. The germline gives CDR1 MNHNS, CDR2 SASEGT. The CDR3 consists of 13 residues. V gave up 6 bases and J gave up 5 bases; unmatched junction bases: 6. TCR beta CDR3 regions were amplified from RNA. The primer set for the first-round RT-PCR of the TCR CDR3 was HTBI. TCRdb called the multiplex PCR reads again in MiXCR, with one record for every CDR3 protein. The top ten clones hold around 9.2% of a sample with about 400,000 distinct CDR3 sequences, under 15% of them seen once.

The specimen sequenced was blood. The TCR comes from a woman in her late teens or twenties with Graves' hyperthyroidism. The V call is TRBV6-1, the J call TRBJ1-2, with 7 bases lining up with TRBD1. CDR3 nucleotides: TGTGCCAGCAGACCCGGACAGGAATATGGCTACACCTTC. Translating gives CASRPGQEYGYTF.